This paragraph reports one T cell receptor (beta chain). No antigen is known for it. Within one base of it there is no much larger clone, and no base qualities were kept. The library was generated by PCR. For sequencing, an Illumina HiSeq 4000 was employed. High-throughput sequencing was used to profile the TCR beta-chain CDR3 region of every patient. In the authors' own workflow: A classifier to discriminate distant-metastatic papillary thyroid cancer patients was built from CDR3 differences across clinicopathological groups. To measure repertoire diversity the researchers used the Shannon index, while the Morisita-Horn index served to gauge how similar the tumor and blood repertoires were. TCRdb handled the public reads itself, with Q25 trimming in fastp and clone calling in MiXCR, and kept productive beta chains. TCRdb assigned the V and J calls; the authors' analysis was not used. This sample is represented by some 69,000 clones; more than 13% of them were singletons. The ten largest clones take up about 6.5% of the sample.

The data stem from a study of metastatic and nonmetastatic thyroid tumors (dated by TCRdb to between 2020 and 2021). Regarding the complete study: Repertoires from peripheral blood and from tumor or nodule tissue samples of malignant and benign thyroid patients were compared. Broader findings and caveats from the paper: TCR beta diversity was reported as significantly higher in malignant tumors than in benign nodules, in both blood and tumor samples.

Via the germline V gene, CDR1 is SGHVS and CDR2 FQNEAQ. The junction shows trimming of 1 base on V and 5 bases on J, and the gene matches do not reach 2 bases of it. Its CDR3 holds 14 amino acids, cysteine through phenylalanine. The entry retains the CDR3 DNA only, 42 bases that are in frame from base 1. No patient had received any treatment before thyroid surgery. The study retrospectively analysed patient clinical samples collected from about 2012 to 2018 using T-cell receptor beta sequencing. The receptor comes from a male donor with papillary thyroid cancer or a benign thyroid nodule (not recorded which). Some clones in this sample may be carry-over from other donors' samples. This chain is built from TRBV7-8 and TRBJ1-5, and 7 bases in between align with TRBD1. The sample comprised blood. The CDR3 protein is CASSLGQGYQPQHF. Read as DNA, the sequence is TGTGCCAGCAGCTTAGGACAGGGCTATCAGCCCCAGCATTTT. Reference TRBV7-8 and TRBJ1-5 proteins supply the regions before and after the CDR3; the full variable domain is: GAGVSQSPRYKVAKRGQDVALRCDPISGHVSLFWYQQALGQGPEFLTYFQNEAQLDKSGLPSDRFFAERPEGSVSTLKIQRTQQEDSAVYLCASSLGQGYQPQHFGDGTRLSIL.